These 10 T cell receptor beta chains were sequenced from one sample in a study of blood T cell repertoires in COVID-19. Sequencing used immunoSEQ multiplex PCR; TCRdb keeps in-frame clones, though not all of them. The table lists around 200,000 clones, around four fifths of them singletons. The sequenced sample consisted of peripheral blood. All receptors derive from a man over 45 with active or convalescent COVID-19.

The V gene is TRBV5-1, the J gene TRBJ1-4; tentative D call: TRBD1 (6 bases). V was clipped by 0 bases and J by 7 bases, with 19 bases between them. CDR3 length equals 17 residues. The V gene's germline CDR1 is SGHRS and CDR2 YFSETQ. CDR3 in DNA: TGCGCCAGCAGCTTGGCCGGAGCAGGGGCCATCGGTGAAAAACTGTTTTTT. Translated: CASSLAGAGAIGEKLFF.

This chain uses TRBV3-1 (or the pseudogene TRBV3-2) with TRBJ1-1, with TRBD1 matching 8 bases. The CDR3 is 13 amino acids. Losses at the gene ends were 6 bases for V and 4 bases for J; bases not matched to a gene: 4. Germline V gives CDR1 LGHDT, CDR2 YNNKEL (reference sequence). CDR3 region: CASSYTGGTEAFF. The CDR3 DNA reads TGTGCCAGCAGTTATACAGGGGGCACTGAAGCTTTCTTT.

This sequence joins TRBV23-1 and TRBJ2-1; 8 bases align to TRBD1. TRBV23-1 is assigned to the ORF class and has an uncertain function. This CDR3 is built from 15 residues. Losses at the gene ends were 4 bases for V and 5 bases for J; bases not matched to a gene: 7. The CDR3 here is CASSPGTGPHNEQFF. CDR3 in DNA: TGCGCCAGCAGTCCCGGGACAGGCCCCCACAATGAGCAGTTCTTC.

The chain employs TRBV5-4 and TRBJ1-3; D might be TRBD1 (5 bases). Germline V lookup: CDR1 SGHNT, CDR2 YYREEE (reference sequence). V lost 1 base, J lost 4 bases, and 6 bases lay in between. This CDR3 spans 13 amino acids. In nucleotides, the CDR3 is TGTGCCAGCAGCTTGAGGGGCGGAAACACCATATATTTT. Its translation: CASSLRGGNTIYF.

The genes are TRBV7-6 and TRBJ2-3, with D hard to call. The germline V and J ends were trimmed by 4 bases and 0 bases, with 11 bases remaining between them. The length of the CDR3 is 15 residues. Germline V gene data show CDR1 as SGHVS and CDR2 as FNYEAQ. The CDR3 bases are TGTGCCAGCAGCTCCAATGCCTATAGCACAGATACGCAGTATTTT. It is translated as CASSSNAYSTDTQYF.

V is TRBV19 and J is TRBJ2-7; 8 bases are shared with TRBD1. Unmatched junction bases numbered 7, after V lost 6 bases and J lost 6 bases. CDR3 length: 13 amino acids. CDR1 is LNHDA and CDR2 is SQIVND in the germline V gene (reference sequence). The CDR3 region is CASSRQGLGEQYF. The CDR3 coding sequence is TGTGCCAGTAGCCGACAGGGGCTGGGCGAGCAGTACTTC.

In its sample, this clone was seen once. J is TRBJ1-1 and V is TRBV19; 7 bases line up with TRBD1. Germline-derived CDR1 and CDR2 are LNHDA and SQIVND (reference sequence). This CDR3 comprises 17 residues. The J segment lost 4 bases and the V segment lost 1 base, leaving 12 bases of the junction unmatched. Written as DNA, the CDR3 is TGTGCCAGTAGTATAGGGACAGGACCAAACGATGGCACTGAAGCTTTCTTT. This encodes CASSIGTGPNDGTEAFF.

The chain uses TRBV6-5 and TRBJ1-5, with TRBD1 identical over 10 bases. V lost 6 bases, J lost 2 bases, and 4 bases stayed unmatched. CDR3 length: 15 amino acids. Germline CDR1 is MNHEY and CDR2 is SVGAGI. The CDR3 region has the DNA TGTGCCAGCAGAGGGACAGGGGCTGGCAATCAGCCCCAGCATTTT. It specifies CASRGTGAGNQPQHF.

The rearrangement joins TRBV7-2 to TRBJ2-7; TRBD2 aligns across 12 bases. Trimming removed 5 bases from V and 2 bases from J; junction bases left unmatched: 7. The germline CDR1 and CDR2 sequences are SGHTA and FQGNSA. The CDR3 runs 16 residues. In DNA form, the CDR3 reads TGTGCCAGCAGCCCATCTAGCGGGGGGGTGGCCTACGAGCAGTACTTC. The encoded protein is CASSPSSGGVAYEQYF.

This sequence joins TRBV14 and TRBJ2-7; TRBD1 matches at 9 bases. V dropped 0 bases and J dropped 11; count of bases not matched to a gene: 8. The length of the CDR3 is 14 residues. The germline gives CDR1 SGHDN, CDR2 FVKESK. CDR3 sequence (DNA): TGTGCCAGCAGCCAAGATCGGAATGACAGGGGGAAGTACTTC. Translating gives CASSQDRNDRGKYF.